This T cell receptor (beta chain) came from a study of blood T cell repertoires in COVID-19. In the study overall: Material from acute and convalescent COVID-19 was sourced from the United States, Italy and Spain. Sources were T cells, B-cell-depleted T cells, or PBMCs; the material itself was cDNA or gDNA.

Per germline, CDR1 LGHNA and CDR2 YSLEER. CDR3 length equals 16 residues. V dropped 1 base and J dropped 8 bases, with 17 bases sitting between them. Original data processing: Estimation of nucleated cell counts relied on the amplification of reference gene primers. TCRdb's copy holds only in-frame clones and misses some; the assay was immunoSEQ multiplex PCR. The V and J calls and clone size come from that table; D and trimming were worked out from the DNA. Here the sample spans about 160,000 clones, approximately 82% being singletons. This TCR was sampled from a man in his sixties or seventies who had recovered from COVID-19. The V and J genes are TRBV4-3 and TRBJ1-4; perhaps TRBD1 as D (5 bases). Sequenced: peripheral blood. The CDR3 sequence: CASSQVSGGRREKLFF. The CDR3 DNA sequence: TGCGCCAGCAGCCAAGTTTCGGGGGGAAGGCGAGAAAAACTGTTTTTT.